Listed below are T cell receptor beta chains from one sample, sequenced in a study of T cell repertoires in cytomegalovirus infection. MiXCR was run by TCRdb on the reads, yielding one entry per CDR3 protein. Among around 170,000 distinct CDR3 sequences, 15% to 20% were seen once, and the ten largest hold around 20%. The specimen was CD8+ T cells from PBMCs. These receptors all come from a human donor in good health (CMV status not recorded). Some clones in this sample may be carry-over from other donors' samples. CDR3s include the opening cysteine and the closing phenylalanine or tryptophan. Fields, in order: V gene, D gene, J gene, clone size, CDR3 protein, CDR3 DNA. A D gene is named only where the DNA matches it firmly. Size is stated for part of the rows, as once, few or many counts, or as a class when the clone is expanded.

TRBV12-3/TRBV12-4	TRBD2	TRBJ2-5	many	CASSLTSGGEETQYF	TGTGCCAGCAGTCTGACTAGCGGGGGTGAAGAGACCCAGTACTTC
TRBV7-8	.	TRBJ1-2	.	CASSLARRQGVDGYTF	TGTGCCAGCAGCTTAGCGAGAAGGCAGGGCGTGGATGGCTACACCTTC
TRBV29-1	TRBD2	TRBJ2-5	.	CSIRLAETQYF	TGCAGCATAAGACTAGCTGAGACCCAGTACTTC
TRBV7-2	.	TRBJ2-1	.	CASSAVGRDADFEQFF	TGTGCCAGCAGCGCGGTCGGACGGGACGCTGACTTCGAGCAGTTCTTC
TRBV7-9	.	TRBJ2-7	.	CASRQEYDEQYF	TGTGCCAGCAGACAAGAGTACGACGAGCAGTACTTC
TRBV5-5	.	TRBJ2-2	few	CASSLFDMGTGELFF	TGTGCCAGCAGCTTGTTCGATATGGGCACCGGGGAGCTGTTTTTT
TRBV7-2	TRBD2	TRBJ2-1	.	CASSPTSGRVNEQFF	TGTGCCAGCAGCCCGACTAGCGGGAGGGTCAATGAGCAGTTCTTC
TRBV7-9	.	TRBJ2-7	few	CASSSFEREDEQYF	TGTGCCAGCAGCTCCTTTGAGAGGGAGGACGAGCAGTACTTC
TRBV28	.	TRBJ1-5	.	CASSPPTRNQPQHF	TGTGCCAGCAGTCCTCCAACTCGGAATCAGCCCCAGCATTTT
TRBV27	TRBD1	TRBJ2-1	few	CASSPLDRGSDNEQFF	TGTGCCAGCAGTCCCCTTGACAGGGGGTCTGACAATGAGCAGTTCTTC
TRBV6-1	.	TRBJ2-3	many	CASSDPLGADTQYF	TGTGCCAGCAGTGACCCGTTAGGGGCAGATACGCAGTATTTT
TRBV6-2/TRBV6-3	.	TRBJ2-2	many	CATKTGLATTGELFF	TGTGCCACCAAAACTGGACTTGCGACCACCGGGGAGCTGTTTTTT
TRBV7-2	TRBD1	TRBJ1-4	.	CASSLDPPGQLNEKLFF	TGTGCCAGCAGCTTAGACCCACCGGGACAGTTAAATGAAAAACTGTTTTTT
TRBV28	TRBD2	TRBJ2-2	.	CVSSLWLAGVQRELFF	TGTGTCAGCAGTTTATGGCTAGCGGGAGTACAGAGGGAGCTGTTTTTT
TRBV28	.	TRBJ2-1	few	CASSLAGDDNEQFF	TGTGCCAGCAGTTTGGCAGGGGACGACAATGAGCAGTTCTTC
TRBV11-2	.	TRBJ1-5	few	CASSPPPSLGSNQPQHF	TGTGCCAGCAGCCCCCCACCCAGTCTCGGGTCAAATCAGCCCCAGCATTTT
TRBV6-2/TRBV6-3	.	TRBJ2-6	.	CASSYRDSGANVLTF	TGTGCCAGCAGTTATCGTGACTCTGGGGCCAACGTCCTGACTTTC
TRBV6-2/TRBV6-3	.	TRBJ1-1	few	CASSYGAGDTEAFF	TGTGCCAGCAGTTACGGGGCAGGGGACACTGAAGCTTTCTTT
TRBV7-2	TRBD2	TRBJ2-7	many	CASSLDPGGPFGEQYF	TGTGCCAGCAGCTTAGACCCGGGAGGGCCGTTTGGAGAGCAGTACTTC
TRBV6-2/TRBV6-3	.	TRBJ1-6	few	CASSSSPSSLPPLHF	TGTGCCAGCAGTTCCTCTCCTTCATCGCTACCACCCCTCCACTTT
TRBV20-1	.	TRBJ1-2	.	CSANLRPQPPTNYGYTF	TGCAGTGCGAACCTACGTCCCCAGCCGCCGACTAACTATGGCTACACCTTC
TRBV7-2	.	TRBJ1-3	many	CASSLGGLGNTIYF	TGTGCCAGCAGCTTAGGAGGGCTCGGAAACACCATATATTTT
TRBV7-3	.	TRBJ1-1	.	CASSLNRVNTEAFF	TGTGCCAGCAGCTTAAACAGGGTAAACACTGAAGCTTTCTTT
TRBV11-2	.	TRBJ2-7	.	CASSLVGQRSYEQYF	TGTGCCAGCAGCTTAGTGGGGCAGCGGAGCTACGAGCAGTACTTC
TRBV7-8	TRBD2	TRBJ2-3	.	CASSLAGGPPDTQYF	TGTGCCAGCAGCTTAGCGGGAGGGCCCCCAGATACGCAGTATTTT
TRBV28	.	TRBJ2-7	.	CASSPRDNYEQYF	TGTGCCAGCAGCCCCCGGGACAACTACGAGCAGTACTTC
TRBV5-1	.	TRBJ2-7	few	CASSLRWGDRSYEQYF	TGCGCCAGCAGCTTGAGATGGGGCGACAGATCCTACGAGCAGTACTTC
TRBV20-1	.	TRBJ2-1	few	CSAADWRASAGNEQFF	TGCAGTGCTGCGGACTGGAGGGCAAGCGCTGGCAATGAGCAGTTCTTC
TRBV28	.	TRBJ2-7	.	CASSFAYSYEQYF	TGTGCCAGCAGTTTCGCTTATTCCTACGAGCAGTACTTC
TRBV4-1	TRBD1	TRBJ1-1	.	CASSHLQGADTEAFF	TGCGCCAGCAGCCACTTACAGGGGGCAGACACTGAAGCTTTCTTT
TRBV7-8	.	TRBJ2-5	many	CASSSTTKETQYF	TGTGCCAGCAGCTCCACGACGAAAGAGACCCAGTACTTC
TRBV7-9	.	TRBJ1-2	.	CASSLASDYGYTF	TGTGCCAGCAGCTTAGCCAGTGACTATGGCTACACCTTC
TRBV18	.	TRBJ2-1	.	CASSPPVAVKPYNEQFF	TGTGCCAGCTCACCACCGGTAGCGGTTAAGCCCTACAATGAGCAGTTCTTC
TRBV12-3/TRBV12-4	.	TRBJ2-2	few	CASSLFPEGIGELFF	TGTGCCAGCAGCCTCTTTCCCGAAGGAATCGGGGAGCTGTTTTTT
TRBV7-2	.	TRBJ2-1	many	CASSFPGLSNEQFF	TGTGCCAGCAGCTTTCCGGGACTGAGTAATGAGCAGTTCTTC
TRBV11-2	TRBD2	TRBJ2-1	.	CASSLFDGRVDEQFF	TGTGCCAGCAGCTTATTTGACGGGAGGGTGGATGAGCAGTTCTTC
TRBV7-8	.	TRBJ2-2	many	CASSHQRPANTGELFF	TGTGCCAGCAGCCATCAAAGGCCTGCGAACACCGGGGAGCTGTTTTTT
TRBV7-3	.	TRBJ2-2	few	CASRDRRIDTGELFF	TGTGCCAGCAGAGACCGACGAATAGACACCGGGGAGCTGTTTTTT
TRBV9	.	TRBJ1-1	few	CASSVAGQTMNTEAFF	TGTGCCAGCAGCGTAGCGGGGCAGACGATGAACACTGAAGCTTTCTTT
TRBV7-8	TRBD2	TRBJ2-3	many	CASSLALRAGGSTDTQYF	TGTGCCAGCAGCTTAGCGCTCCGAGCGGGGGGTAGCACAGATACGCAGTATTTT
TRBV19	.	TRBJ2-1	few	CASSVGMGPREFF	TGTGCCAGTAGTGTAGGTATGGGTCCGAGGGAGTTCTTC